These T cell receptor beta chains were read from a single sample in a study of tissue T cells after allogeneic stem cell transplantation. Method: immunoSEQ multiplex PCR; TCRdb's copy keeps in-frame clones and lacks some. Found here are roughly 8,800 clones, more than 50% of them singletons; the top ten hold roughly a fifth. The starting material was tissue from the jejunum, obtained at autopsy. These receptors came from a female donor over 55 with lung cancer. The CDR3 runs from the conserved cysteine through the conserved F or W. D genes are given only for firm matches. Expanded clones are given a class, and other clones once, few, many or no size at all.

v_call,clone_size,j_call,d_call,cdr3_length,cdr3_nt,cdr3_aa
TRBV5-4,few,TRBJ2-3,TRBD2,15,TGTGCCAGCAGCTTAACTAGCGGCCGCACAGATACGCAGTATTTT,CASSLTSGRTDTQYF
TRBV29-1,-,TRBJ2-7,TRBD1,11,TGCAGCGTTGGACAGGGGCTCGAGCAGTACTTC,CSVGQGLEQYF
TRBV30,once,TRBJ1-5,-,13,TGTGCCTGGAGTAACCAGGGCAATCAGCCCCAGCATTTT,CAWSNQGNQPQHF
TRBV5-1,-,TRBJ2-3,-,13,TGCGCCAGCAGCTTGGTACCCACAGATACGCAGTATTTT,CASSLVPTDTQYF
TRBV4-1,large,TRBJ1-1,-,14,TGCGCCAGCAGCCAAGAGCGGGGTTACGGAGGAGCTTTCTTT,CASSQERGYGGAFF
TRBV5-1,-,TRBJ2-3,-,15,TGCGCCAGCAGCTTGGATCCATCTAGCACAGATACGCAGTATTTT,CASSLDPSSTDTQYF
TRBV7-4,-,TRBJ1-5,-,14,TGTGCCAGCAGCTTAGGGAGGTGCAATCAGCCCCAGCATTTT,CASSLGRCNQPQHF
TRBV11-3,-,TRBJ2-1,-,13,TGTGCCAGCAGCTATGGACCGTACAATGAGCAGTTCTTC,CASSYGPYNEQFF
TRBV2,-,TRBJ1-1,-,14,TGTGCCAGCAGTATACGCAGGGTGAACACTGAAGCTTTCTTT,CASSIRRVNTEAFF
TRBV7-3,-,TRBJ1-2,-,10,TGTGCCAGCCCGGGTCAGGGCTTCACCTTC,CASPGQGFTF
TRBV6-5,-,TRBJ2-7,-,11,TGTGCCAGCAAATTGATGAACGAGCAGTACTTC,CASKLMNEQYF
TRBV7-2,-,TRBJ1-3,-,17,TGTGCCAGCAGCTTACACACAGCGTTAAGCTCTGGAAACACCATATATTTT,CASSLHTALSSGNTIYF
TRBV7-2,few,TRBJ2-1,TRBD2,17,TGTGCCAGCAGCACTCGTCTGGGTAGCGGGGTGGCGTATGAGCAGTTCTTC,CASSTRLGSGVAYEQFF
TRBV7-8,-,TRBJ2-5,-,13,TGTGCCAGCAGCTTAGGGACGAAAGAGACCCAGTACTTC,CASSLGTKETQYF
TRBV10-3,-,TRBJ2-7,TRBD1,16,TGTGCCATCAGAGGACAGGGAGCGGGCAGCTCCTACGAGCAGTACTTC,CAIRGQGAGSSYEQYF
TRBV27,few,TRBJ1-5,TRBD1,13,TGTGCCAGCAGTTTTGGGGGACAGCAGCCCCAGCATTTT,CASSFGGQQPQHF
TRBV27,-,TRBJ2-2,TRBD2,16,TGTGCCAGCAGTGCCTCTAGCGGGGGTCGATCCGGGGAGCTGTTTTTT,CASSASSGGRSGELFF
TRBV7-3,-,TRBJ2-1,TRBD1,14,TGTGCCAGCAGCTTGGGGGACAGAGCTAATGAGCAGTTCTTC,CASSLGDRANEQFF
TRBV4-2,-,TRBJ1-6,-,18,TGTGCCAGCAGCCAAGATTTAGGGAGGAGCTCCTATAATTCACCCCTCCACTTT,CASSQDLGRSSYNSPLHF
TRBV5-1,-,TRBJ1-2,TRBD1,15,TGCGCCAGCAGCTTGTACTGGACAGGGAGTTATGGCTACACCTTC,CASSLYWTGSYGYTF
TRBV5-5,few,TRBJ1-1,TRBD1,14,TGTGCCAGCAGCCCGGGACAGACGAACACTGAAGCTTTCTTT,CASSPGQTNTEAFF
TRBV7-2,-,TRBJ2-3,-,12,TGTGCCAGCAGCTTAGGAAGGAGGGAGCAGTATTTT,CASSLGRREQYF
TRBV11-3,-,TRBJ2-3,-,15,TGTGCCAGCAGCGCCGGGGGGCGGCGGGCAGATACGCAGTATTTT,CASSAGGRRADTQYF
TRBV7-9,-,TRBJ1-2,-,14,TGTGCCAGCAGGTTATCGGCCGCCCCGTATGGCTACACCTTC,CASRLSAAPYGYTF
TRBV6-5,few,TRBJ2-1,-,15,TGTGCCAGCAGAACTGGACGGTTCTCCTACAATGAGCAGTTCTTC,CASRTGRFSYNEQFF
TRBV6-5,-,TRBJ2-7,TRBD1,15,TGTGCCAGCACTGTGGACAGGCAAAATACCTACGAGCAGTACTTC,CASTVDRQNTYEQYF
TRBV6-5,few,TRBJ2-7,-,15,TGTGCCAGCTCTATCGGCCACCCGAGGACCTACGAGCAGTACTTC,CASSIGHPRTYEQYF
TRBV7-9,-,TRBJ2-3,TRBD2,18,TGTGCCAGCAGTTTTGGACTAGCGGGGGGTAAAACCCTCGGTACGCAGTATTTT,CASSFGLAGGKTLGTQYF
TRBV30,-,TRBJ1-2,-,13,TGTGCCTGGAGTGGAGGCCGTGTGGGTGGCTACACCTTC,CAWSGGRVGGYTF
TRBV5-5,-,TRBJ1-1,TRBD1,15,TGTGCCAGCAGCTCCCCGGGACAGGGCGACACTGAAGCTTTCTTT,CASSSPGQGDTEAFF
TRBV5-1,-,TRBJ2-5,TRBD1,15,TGCGCCAGCAGCGAAACAGGGGGCTTCGGGGAGACCCAGTACTTC,CASSETGGFGETQYF
TRBV6-1,-,TRBJ2-1,-,15,TGTGCCAGCAGTGAACGCCGGGGACCTTACAGTGAGCAGTTCTTC,CASSERRGPYSEQFF
TRBV7-2,-,TRBJ2-7,-,15,TGTGCCAGCAGCTTAGCGGGGGGGCTCCCCTACGAGCAGTACTTC,CASSLAGGLPYEQYF
TRBV5-1,-,TRBJ2-5,TRBD2,15,TGCGCCAGCAGCTACAAGCGGGGGGGCCGGGAGACCCAGTACTTC,CASSYKRGGRETQYF
TRBV7-9,-,TRBJ2-1,TRBD1,16,TGTGCCAGCAGCGGAATTAAGGGACAGATGTTCTCTGAGCAGTTCTTC,CASSGIKGQMFSEQFF